This T cell receptor beta chain was sequenced for a study of molecular identifiers for immune sequencing clone quantification. Whole-study results and caveats: Clones above 20 RNA copies contained over 97% of effector molecules but under 1% of naive ones.

MiXCR, run by TCRdb on the PCR reads, gives a single entry per CDR3 protein. The sample has tens of thousands of distinct CDR3 sequences, about 21% seen once. Per the germline V gene, CDR1 is GTSNPN and CDR2 is SVGIG (reference sequence). The V and J ends lost 3 bases and 1 base respectively, with 9 bases between them. The CDR3 sequence is 13 residues long. This clonotype showed up many times. Its antigen is as yet unknown. Sequencing was carried out using naive CD8+ T cells from blood, with Jurkat cell RNA spiked in. Indicated subset: FACS-sorted CD8+CD4-CCR7+CD45RA+ naive T cells. The TCR sequence derives from a human donor in good health. Some libraries in this study had Jurkat cell RNA spiked in. V usage is TRBV30 and J usage is TRBJ1-1; maybe TRBD1 (5 bases). CDR3 sequence: CAWREGRNTEAFF. The CDR3 region has the DNA TGTGCCTGGAGGGAGGGACGGAACACTGAAGCTTTCTTT.